Listed below are T cell receptor beta chains from one sample, sequenced in a study of T cells after yellow fever vaccination. TCRdb analysed the 5' RACE reads with MiXCR anew, one entry per CDR3 protein. The sample carries 250,000 to 400,000 distinct CDR3 sequences, over 3.5% recorded once. The material sequenced was PBMCs, taken 5 days after the yellow fever booster vaccination. All receptors derive from a man aged 18 to 30 who received the YFV17D yellow fever vaccine. CDR3s include the opening cysteine and the closing phenylalanine or tryptophan. D genes are given only for firm matches. The listing skips clone size in some rows; elsewhere it reads once, few, many or a size class.

>TRBJ2-4|TRBV4-1|.|.
TGCGCCAGCAGCCAAGACCAGGGCTGGAACATTCAGTACTTC
CASSQDQGWNIQYF
>TRBJ2-5|TRBV18|.|many
TGTGCCAGCTCACCCGCCGTTCGAGAGACCCAGTACTTC
CASSPAVRETQYF
>TRBJ2-5|TRBV20-1|.|many
TGCAGTGCCACAAGGAGGGGGGAAAGCCAAGAGACCCAGTACTTC
CSATRRGESQETQYF
>TRBJ1-4|TRBV20-1|.|many
TGCAGTGCTAGAGCTTCGAATGAAAAACTGTTTTTT
CSARASNEKLFF
>TRBJ2-2|TRBV12-3/TRBV12-4|.|many
TGTGCCAGCAGCACAAGTACCGGGGAGCTGTTTTTT
CASSTSTGELFF
>TRBJ2-7|TRBV18|.|.
TGTGCCAGCTCACCAGGGTACCGTCCATCCGAGCAGTACTTC
CASSPGYRPSEQYF
>TRBJ1-4|TRBV13|.|many
TGTGCCAGCAGCTTAGTTGGGAATGAAAAACTGTTTTTT
CASSLVGNEKLFF
>TRBJ1-2|TRBV5-5|.|many
TGTGCCAGCAGCCCTGGGGAGACAGTCTATCGCTACACCTTC
CASSPGETVYRYTF
>TRBJ1-6|TRBV27|TRBD1|.
TGTGCCAGCAGTTTATCCGCCAGGGGGCTGTCACCCCTCCACTTT
CASSLSARGLSPLHF
>TRBJ2-1|TRBV3-1|.|many
TGTGCCAGCAGCCAGGTTGTTGTCGATGAGCAGTTCTTC
CASSQVVVDEQFF
>TRBJ2-4|TRBV7-9|TRBD1|.
TGTGCCAGCAGCCCCCCGGACAGGGGGAACATTCAGTACTTC
CASSPPDRGNIQYF
>TRBJ1-1|TRBV6-5|.|.
TGTGCCAGCAGTGCAGGGGATAGCACTGAAGCTTTCTTT
CASSAGDSTEAFF
>TRBJ2-7|TRBV27|.|.
TGTGCCAGCAGGAGGGCTTGGGGTGACTCCTACGAGCAGTACTTC
CASRRAWGDSYEQYF
>TRBJ1-2|TRBV18|TRBD1|many
TGTGCCAGCTCACAACGGACAGGCGATAACTATGGCTACACCTTC
CASSQRTGDNYGYTF
>TRBJ1-1|TRBV6-6|.|.
TGTGCCAGCAGCCACAGGGCCGGGACTGAAGCTTTCTTT
CASSHRAGTEAFF
>TRBJ1-6|TRBV6-2/TRBV6-3|.|many
TGTGCCAGCAGCTTGCAAGCTTCACCCCTCCACTTT
CASSLQASPLHF
>TRBJ2-7|TRBV7-2|.|few
TGTGCCAGCAGCTCCAACACCGAGCAGTACTTC
CASSSNTEQYF
>TRBJ1-4|TRBV5-1|TRBD1|many
TGCGCCAGCAACGCAGGGGGCACTAATGAAAAACTGTTTTTT
CASNAGGTNEKLFF
>TRBJ2-5|TRBV4-2|TRBD2|many
TGTGCCAGCAGCCAAACTAGCGGGGGGGTCCAAGAGACCCAGTACTTC
CASSQTSGGVQETQYF
>TRBJ1-2|TRBV2|TRBD1|.
TGTGCCAGCAGAAGACAGGGGGGGAATGGCTACACCTTC
CASRRQGGNGYTF
>TRBJ1-6|TRBV5-4|.|few
TGTGCCAGCAGCTCCTCGACGGGGGCTCGGGACTTT
CASSSSTGARDF
>TRBJ1-1|TRBV6-2/TRBV6-3|.|many
TGTGCCAGCACGTCACTGGGCGCCTACACAAAGGGTGAAGCTTTCTTT
CASTSLGAYTKGEAFF
>TRBJ1-1|TRBV7-2|.|many
TGTGCCAGCAGCTTACAGGGTAGCACTGAAGCTTTCTTT
CASSLQGSTEAFF
>TRBJ1-1|TRBV14|.|many
TGTGCCAGCAGCCAAGATCGGTACTGGAGGGATACGAACACTGAAGCTTTCTTT
CASSQDRYWRDTNTEAFF
>TRBJ2-5|TRBV20-1|TRBD1|many
TGCAGTGCTAGAGATGAGAAGGGGGCTTTCCAAGAGACCCAGTACTTC
CSARDEKGAFQETQYF
>TRBJ1-5|TRBV18|TRBD1|few
TGTGCCAGCTCCCCTGGGACAGGGGGGGTTTGGCCCCAGCATTTT
CASSPGTGGVWPQHF
>TRBJ2-2|TRBV5-4|TRBD2|.
TGTGCCAGCAGCTTAAGCGGGGGAAGGAACACCGGGGAGCTGTTTTTT
CASSLSGGRNTGELFF
>TRBJ1-2|TRBV6-5|.|few
TGTGCCAGTACCAGGGAGGCGAACTATGGCTACACCTTC
CASTREANYGYTF